This T cell receptor (beta chain) originates from a study of CXCR3-negative and CXCR3-positive naive CD8 T cells. The overall study: Sequencing yielded about 135 million TRB reads, roughly 1.5 +/- 0.3 million per library. The study's findings and limits: TRB CDR3s of CXCR3-positive naive cells were more hydrophobic than those of CXCR3-negative naive cells. Naive subsets did not differ in surface CD5, and TRB CDR3 properties served to infer TCR strength. The study found comparably high diversity in both naive subsets and much lower diversity in memory CD8+ cells.

CDR3 size: 12 residues. Germline assignment: CDR1 DFQATT and CDR2 SNEGSKA (reference sequence). 5' RACE that incorporated UMI labels was used to prepare the TRB cDNA libraries. TCRdb re-called the 5' RACE reads; every CDR3 protein appears as one record, without DNA. This table holds tens of thousands of distinct CDR3 sequences. A remark on this clonotype: The target antigen is unknown.

V is TRBV20-1 and J is TRBJ2-2; TCRdb outputs TRBD2, but without DNA this stays unchecked. The clonotype originates from a human donor in good health. Some clones in this sample may be carry-over from other donors' samples. The specimen was naive CXCR3+ CD8+ T cells from blood. The subset denotes: CD45RO-CCR7+CD27+CD95- naive CD8+ T cells expressing CXCR3 (TNR3+). This CDR3 is CSGEGGTGELFF.